Shown below are 20 T cell receptor beta chains from a single sample sequenced in a study of blood T cell repertoires in COVID-19. Sequencing used immunoSEQ multiplex PCR; TCRdb keeps in-frame clones, though not all of them. The sample consists of 390,000 or so clones, around 87% of them appearing once. Material for sequencing was peripheral blood. The source of these receptors is a woman aged 25 to 45 with COVID-19, enrolled during active disease.

V and J are TRBV7-9 and TRBJ1-2, with D perhaps TRBD1 (5 bases). Germline V CDR1 and CDR2: SEHNR, FQNEAQ (reference sequence). The CDR3 has 13 amino acids. Trimming pared 5 bases from V and 8 bases from J, leaving 15 bases between. The CDR3 DNA reads TGTGCCAGCAGCCGGGACTCAGCGGGCGGCTACACCTTC. Protein sequence: CASSRDSAGGYTF.

This clone showed up just a few times. CDR3 DNA sequence: TGTGCCAGCAGTCCCGCTAGCGGGAGCTATACCGGGGAGCTGTTTTTT. It codes for CASSPASGSYTGELFF. The J gene is TRBJ2-2, the V gene TRBV2; 10 bases line up with TRBD2. The CDR3 contains 16 residues. V lost 5 bases and J lost 5; bases outside the gene matches: 8. The V gene's germline CDR1 is SNHLY and CDR2 FYNNEI. The full variable domain, with the rest looked up from reference TRBV2 and TRBJ2-2, is EPEVTQTPSHQVTQMGQEVILRCVPISNHLYFYWYRQILGQKVEFLVSFYNNEISEKSEIFDDQFSVERPDGSNFTLKIRSTKLEDSAMYFCASSPASGSYTGELFFGEGSRLTVL.

This chain connects TRBV3-1 (or the pseudogene TRBV3-2) to TRBJ2-3; 16 bases match TRBD2. Germline V gives CDR1 LGHDT, CDR2 YNNKEL (reference sequence). This CDR3 spans 22 amino acids. J lost 2 bases, V lost 3 bases, and 17 bases had no gene match. The CDR3 loop is CASSQTPGLAGGPPSSTDTQYF. The CDR3 DNA follows: TGTGCCAGCAGCCAGACCCCGGGACTAGCGGGAGGGCCCCCCAGCTCCACAGATACGCAGTATTTT.

The genes are TRBV28 and TRBJ1-1, with 7 nucleotides matching TRBD1. The CDR3 runs 14 residues. In germline, CDR1 is MDHEN, CDR2 SYDVKM. V was clipped by 3 bases and J by 7 bases; unmatched bases: 8. DNA of the CDR3: TGTGCCAGCAGTTTTGGGACAGATGGGTTTGAAGCTTTCTTT. It encodes CASSFGTDGFEAFF.

The V gene is TRBV7-2, the J gene TRBJ1-5; D uncertain. This CDR3 is 13 amino acids long. V was pared by 2 bases and J by 2 bases, with 4 bases between. Germline V gene lookup returns CDR1 SGHTA and CDR2 FQGNSA. The CDR3 reads CASSLRGNQPQHF. The CDR3, as DNA: TGTGCCAGCAGCTTACGGGGCAATCAGCCCCAGCATTTT.

This chain joins TRBV2 and TRBJ1-2; no clear D gene. Germline loops: CDR1 SNHLY, CDR2 FYNNEI. This CDR3 comprises 13 residues. V gave up 6 bases and J gave up 9 bases, with 17 bases separating them. CDR3 sequence: CASSGTEQTRYTF. The CDR3 DNA sequence: TGTGCCAGCAGCGGAACAGAGCAAACGCGCTACACCTTC.

This chain uses TRBV11-2 with TRBJ1-1; 7 bases are a match to TRBD1. The germline CDR1 and CDR2 sequences are SGHAT and FQNNGV. The CDR3 length is 14 residues. V shed 3 bases, J shed 11 bases, and the junction held 12 bases outside the gene matches. In nucleotides, the CDR3 is TGTGCCAGCAGCTTTGGAGGGGGCGCTTGGATCGCTTTCTTT. Translation: CASSFGGGAWIAFF. Full variable domain (missing parts from reference TRBV11-2 and TRBJ1-1): EAGVAQSPRYKIIEKRQSVAFWCNPISGHATLYWYQQILGQGPKLLIQFQNNGVVDDSQLPKDRFSAERLKGVDSTLKIQPAKLEDSAVYLCASSFGGGAWIAFFGQGTRLTVV.

The V call is TRBV10-3, the J call TRBJ2-5, with 9 bases fitting TRBD2. The V segment lost 2 bases and the J segment 4 bases; nucleotides outside the gene matches: 8. This CDR3 region has 16 residues. CDR1 ENHRY and CDR2 SYGVKD come from the germline V gene. This CDR3 is CAISEPAGGGGETQYF. DNA of the CDR3: TGTGCCATCAGTGAGCCGGCGGGAGGGGGGGGAGAGACCCAGTACTTC.

The chain carries TRBV11-2 and TRBJ2-7; a possible D gene is TRBD2 (6 bases). Germline loops: CDR1 SGHAT, CDR2 FQNNGV. This CDR3 is 13 amino acids long. Trimming left V 8 bases short and J 3 bases short, with 14 bases between. CDR3 protein: CASFGGDCYEQYF. The DNA for the CDR3 is TGTGCCAGCTTCGGAGGGGACTGCTACGAGCAGTACTTC.

The rearrangement joins TRBV28 to TRBJ1-4; D is perhaps TRBD1 (6 bases). This CDR3 comprises 14 residues. Germline V CDR1 and CDR2: MDHEN, SYDVKM. With 7 bases removed from V and 3 bases from J, the gap between germline ends came to 12 bases. CDR3 nucleotides: TGTGCCAGCAACACAGGGATGGCTAATGAAAAACTGTTTTTT. This sequence encodes CASNTGMANEKLFF.

V and J are TRBV5-1 and TRBJ2-7; 15 bases map to TRBD2. The CDR3 contains 17 residues. Germline CDR1 SGHRS, CDR2 YFSETQ. The J segment lost 3 bases and the V segment lost 4 bases, leaving 8 bases of the junction unmatched. CDR3: CASSAGLAGGPSYEQYF. The CDR3 region has the DNA TGCGCCAGCAGCGCCGGACTAGCGGGAGGGCCTAGCTACGAGCAGTACTTC.

This chain connects TRBV3-1 (or the pseudogene TRBV3-2) to TRBJ1-6; D not certain. Trimming cost V 4 bases and J 6 bases, with 7 bases left between them. Germline V gene data show CDR1 as LGHDT and CDR2 as YNNKEL (reference sequence). The CDR3 extends over 13 amino acids. This CDR3 reads CASSPGSNSPLHF. In DNA form, the CDR3 reads TGTGCCAGCAGCCCAGGAAGTAATTCACCCCTCCACTTT.

Here the CDR3 reads CASSLAGTGSFPYGYTF. CDR3 nucleotides: TGTGCCAGCAGCTTGGCGGGGACAGGGTCCTTCCCCTATGGCTACACCTTC. The genes are TRBV5-6 and TRBJ1-2, with 9 positions matching TRBD1. V lost 0 bases to trimming and J lost 4 bases; unmatched junction nucleotides: 10. Germline V gene data show CDR1 as SGHDT and CDR2 as YYEEEE. The CDR3 extends over 17 amino acids.

The chain carries TRBV6-5 and TRBJ2-3; D is undetermined. Germline CDR1 is MNHEY and CDR2 is SVGAGI. This CDR3 has 13 residues. The V end was cut by 0 bases, the J end by 2 bases, with 3 bases between. CDR3 loop: CASSYSVTDTQYF. The CDR3 DNA reads TGTGCCAGCAGTTACTCCGTCACAGATACGCAGTATTTT.

The chain is built from TRBV19 and TRBJ1-2; TRBD1 matches at 11 bases. CDR1 is LNHDA and CDR2 is SQIVND in the germline V gene (reference sequence). V lost 7 bases to trimming and J lost 4 bases; unmatched junction nucleotides: 8. The CDR3 has 15 residues. CDR3 coding DNA: TGTGCCAGTACATCCCTGGGACAGGGGGTCTATGGCTACACCTTC. It codes for CASTSLGQGVYGYTF.

The J gene is TRBJ2-7, the V gene TRBV6-5, with 11 bases aligning to TRBD2. Per germline, CDR1 MNHEY and CDR2 SVGAGI. The V gene end was trimmed by 7 bases and the J gene end by 1 base; junction bases not matched to a gene: 6. The CDR3 consists of 15 residues. The CDR3 loop reads CASTATSGSSYEQYF. In DNA form, the CDR3 reads TGTGCCAGCACCGCTACTAGCGGGAGTTCCTACGAGCAGTACTTC.

V usage is TRBV10-3 and J usage is TRBJ2-1; 8 bases align to TRBD2. Per germline, CDR1 ENHRY and CDR2 SYGVKD. The CDR3 is 15 residues long. The V segment lost 3 bases and the J segment 6 bases; nucleotides outside the gene matches: 7. The CDR3 loop is CAISDGTSGTNEQFF. Written as DNA, the CDR3 is TGTGCCATCAGTGACGGCACTAGCGGTACCAATGAGCAGTTCTTC.

The gene calls are TRBV9 and TRBJ1-2; tentative D call: TRBD1 (6 bases). The CDR3 covers 13 residues. The germline CDR1 and CDR2 sequences are SGDLS and YYNGEE. Trimming removed 4 bases at V and 4 bases at J, with 11 bases between. Here the CDR3 DNA reads TGTGCCAGCAGCTCGGGACACGGCTATGGCTACACCTTC. Encoded protein: CASSSGHGYGYTF.

Only one count was recorded for this clone. The V and J genes are TRBV30 and TRBJ2-3, with TRBD1 as a possible D gene (5 bases). The CDR3 is made up of 12 amino acids. The V end lost 4 bases, the J end lost 2 bases, and 7 bases lay between the germline ends. Looked up from germline, CDR1 is GTSNPN and CDR2 is SVGIG (reference sequence). The CDR3 reads CAWKGNTDTQYF. The CDR3, as DNA: TGTGCCTGGAAGGGGAACACAGATACGCAGTATTTT.

The V call is TRBV3-1 (or the pseudogene TRBV3-2), the J call TRBJ2-7; tentative D call: TRBD1 (5 bases). The V gene lost 4 bases and the J gene lost 6 bases, with 34 bases spanning the gap. The CDR3 has 20 amino acids. The germline CDR1 and CDR2 sequences are LGHDT and YNNKEL (reference sequence). The DNA for the CDR3 is TGTGCCAGCAGCCTACTACTTCAATCCTTATCGAACAGGAAAGTACGCGAGCAGTACTTC. Its translation: CASSLLLQSLSNRKVREQYF.